This paragraph reports one T cell receptor (beta chain). The antigen is undetermined. The sample belongs to a study of T-cell memory formation after mild COVID-19. Findings and limits, study-wide: Clones which contracted sat mainly in CM and EM if CD4+, and in EMRA if CD8+.

Via MiXCR, TCRdb re-called the 5' RACE reads, giving one row per CDR3 protein. The table has under 550,000 distinct CDR3 sequences, about 20% seen once; the top ten hold roughly an eighth. This CDR3 has 15 amino acids. Germline assignment: CDR1 SGDLS and CDR2 YYNGEE. The V end was cut by 4 bases, the J end by 2 bases, with 16 bases between. This clonotype was obtained from an adult woman who had mild COVID-19 (a few samples of this study predate the infection). Cell type and time point are not known. The chain uses TRBV9 and TRBJ2-7, with D perhaps TRBD1 (6 bases). Sequencing was performed on PBMCs or a T cell subset sorted from them (not recorded which). CDR3 DNA: TGTGCCAGCAGCCCCCGCCAGGACAGTGCCTACGAGCAGTACTTC. As protein: CASSPRQDSAYEQYF.